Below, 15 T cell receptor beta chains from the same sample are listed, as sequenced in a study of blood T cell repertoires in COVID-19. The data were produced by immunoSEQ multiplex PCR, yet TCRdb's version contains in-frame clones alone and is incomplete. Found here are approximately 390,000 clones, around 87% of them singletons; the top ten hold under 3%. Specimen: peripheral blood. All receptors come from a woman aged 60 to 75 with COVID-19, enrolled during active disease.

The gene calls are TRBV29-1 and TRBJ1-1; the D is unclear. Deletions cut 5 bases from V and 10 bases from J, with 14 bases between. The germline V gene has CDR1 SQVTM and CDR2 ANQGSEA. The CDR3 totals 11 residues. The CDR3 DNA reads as TGCAGCGTTAAGGTCGACTTGGCAGCTTTCTTT. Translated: CSVKVDLAAFF.

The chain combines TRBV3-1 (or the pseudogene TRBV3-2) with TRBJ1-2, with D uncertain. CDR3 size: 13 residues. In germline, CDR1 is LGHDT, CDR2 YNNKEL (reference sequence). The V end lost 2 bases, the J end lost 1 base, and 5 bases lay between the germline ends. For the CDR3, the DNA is TGTGCCAGCAGCCAACAGATTAACTATGGCTACACCTTC. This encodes CASSQQINYGYTF.

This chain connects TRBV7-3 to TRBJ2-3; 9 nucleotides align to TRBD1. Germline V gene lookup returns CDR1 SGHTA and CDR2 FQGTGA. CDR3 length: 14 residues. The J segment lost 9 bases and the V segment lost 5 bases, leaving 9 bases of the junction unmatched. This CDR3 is CASSAGQGKLTQYF. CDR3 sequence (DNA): TGTGCCAGCAGCGCGGGACAGGGAAAATTAACGCAGTATTTT.

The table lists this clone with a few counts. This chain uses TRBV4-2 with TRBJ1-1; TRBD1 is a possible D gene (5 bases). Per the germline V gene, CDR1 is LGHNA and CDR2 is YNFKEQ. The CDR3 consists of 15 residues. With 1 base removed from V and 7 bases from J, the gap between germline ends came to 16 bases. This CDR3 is CASSQGPTGGIEAFF. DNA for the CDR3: TGTGCCAGCAGCCAAGGCCCTACCGGGGGGATTGAAGCTTTCTTT.

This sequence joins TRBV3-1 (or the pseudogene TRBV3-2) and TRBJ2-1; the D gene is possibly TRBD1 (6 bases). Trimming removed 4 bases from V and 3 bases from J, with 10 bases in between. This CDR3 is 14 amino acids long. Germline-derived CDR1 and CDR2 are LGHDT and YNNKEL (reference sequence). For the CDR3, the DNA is TGTGCCAGCAGCCCGTGGACAGTCTACAATGAGCAGTTCTTC. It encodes CASSPWTVYNEQFF.

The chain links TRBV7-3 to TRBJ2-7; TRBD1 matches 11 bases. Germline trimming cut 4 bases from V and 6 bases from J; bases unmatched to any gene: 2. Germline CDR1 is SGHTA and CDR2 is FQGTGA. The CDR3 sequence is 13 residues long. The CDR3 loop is CASSSGTGGEQYF. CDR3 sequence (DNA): TGTGCCAGCAGCTCCGGGACAGGGGGCGAGCAGTACTTC.

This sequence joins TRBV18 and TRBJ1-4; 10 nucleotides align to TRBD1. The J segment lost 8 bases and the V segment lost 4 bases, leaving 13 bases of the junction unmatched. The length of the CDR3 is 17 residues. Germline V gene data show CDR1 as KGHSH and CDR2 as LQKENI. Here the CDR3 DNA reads TGTGCCAGCTCACTAGGCCGACAGGGGGCGCAGGAAGAAAAACTGTTTTTT. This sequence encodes CASSLGRQGAQEEKLFF.

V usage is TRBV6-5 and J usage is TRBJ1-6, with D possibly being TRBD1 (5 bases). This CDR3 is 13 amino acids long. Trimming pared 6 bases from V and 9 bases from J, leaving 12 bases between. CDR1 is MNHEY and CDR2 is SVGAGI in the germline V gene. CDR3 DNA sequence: TGTGCCAGCAGAGGGGTTGTGGCTTCACCCCTCCACTTT. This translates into CASRGVVASPLHF.

CDR3 coding DNA: TGTGCCACCGCGACAGGGATTAGCACAGATACGCAGTATTTT. Its protein product is CATATGISTDTQYF. The V and J genes are TRBV6-5 and TRBJ2-3, with 7 positions matching TRBD1. The V segment lost 10 bases and the J segment 0 bases; nucleotides outside the gene matches: 7. The CDR3 consists of 14 residues. Looked up from germline, CDR1 is MNHEY and CDR2 is SVGAGI.

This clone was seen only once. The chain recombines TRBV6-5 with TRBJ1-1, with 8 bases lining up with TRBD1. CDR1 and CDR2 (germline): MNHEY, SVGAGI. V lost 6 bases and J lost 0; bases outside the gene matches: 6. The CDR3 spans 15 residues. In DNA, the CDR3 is TGTGCCAGCAGATCCGGGACAGGCTTGAACACTGAAGCTTTCTTT. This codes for CASRSGTGLNTEAFF.

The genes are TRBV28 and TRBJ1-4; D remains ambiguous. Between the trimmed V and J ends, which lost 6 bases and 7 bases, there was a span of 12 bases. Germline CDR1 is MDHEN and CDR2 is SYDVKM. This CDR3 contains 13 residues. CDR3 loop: CASRSGVVEKLFF. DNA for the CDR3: TGTGCCAGCAGGAGTGGAGTGGTTGAAAAACTGTTTTTT.

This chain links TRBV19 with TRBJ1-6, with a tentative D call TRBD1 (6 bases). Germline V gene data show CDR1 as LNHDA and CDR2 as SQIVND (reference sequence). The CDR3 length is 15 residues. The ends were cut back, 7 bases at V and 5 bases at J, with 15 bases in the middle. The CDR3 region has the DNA TGTGCCAGTACCCCCCAGCCAGGGGATAATTCACCCCTCCACTTT. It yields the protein CASTPQPGDNSPLHF.

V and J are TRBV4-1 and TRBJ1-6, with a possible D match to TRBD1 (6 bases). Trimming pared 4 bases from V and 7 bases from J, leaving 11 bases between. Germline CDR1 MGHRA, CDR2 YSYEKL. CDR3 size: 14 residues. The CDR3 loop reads CASSLEGGNSPLHF. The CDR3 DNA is TGCGCCAGCAGCCTTGAGGGGGGGAATTCACCCCTCCACTTT.

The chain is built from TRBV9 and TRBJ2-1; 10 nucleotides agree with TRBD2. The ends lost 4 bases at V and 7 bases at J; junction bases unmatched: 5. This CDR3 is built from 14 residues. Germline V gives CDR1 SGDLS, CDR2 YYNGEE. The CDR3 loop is CASSLAGVGNEQFF. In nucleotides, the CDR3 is TGTGCCAGCAGCCTAGCGGGGGTCGGTAATGAGCAGTTCTTC.

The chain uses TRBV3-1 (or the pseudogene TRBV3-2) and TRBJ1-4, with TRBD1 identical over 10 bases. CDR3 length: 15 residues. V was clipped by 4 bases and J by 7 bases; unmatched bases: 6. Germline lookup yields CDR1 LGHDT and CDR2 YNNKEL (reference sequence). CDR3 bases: TGTGCCAGCAGCCCCCCGGGACAGGGGATTGAAAAACTGTTTTTT. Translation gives CASSPPGQGIEKLFF.